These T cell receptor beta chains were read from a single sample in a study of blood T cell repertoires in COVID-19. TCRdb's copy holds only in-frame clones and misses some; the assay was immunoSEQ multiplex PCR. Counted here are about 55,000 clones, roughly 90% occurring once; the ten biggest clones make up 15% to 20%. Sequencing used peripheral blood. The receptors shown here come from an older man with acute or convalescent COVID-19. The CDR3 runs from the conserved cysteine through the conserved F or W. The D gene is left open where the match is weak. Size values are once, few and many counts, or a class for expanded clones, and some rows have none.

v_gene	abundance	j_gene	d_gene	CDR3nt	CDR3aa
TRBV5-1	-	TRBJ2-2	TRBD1	TGCGCCAGCAGCCCCCCGACAGGGTGGACCGGGGAGCTGTTTTTT	CASSPPTGWTGELFF
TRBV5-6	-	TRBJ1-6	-	TGTGCCAGCAGCGCGGAGCGGCAGGCCCATTATTCACCCCTCCACTTT	CASSAERQAHYSPLHF
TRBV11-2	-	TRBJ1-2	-	TGTGCCAGCAGCCCTGAGAGGCAGTCCTATGGCTACACCTTC	CASSPERQSYGYTF
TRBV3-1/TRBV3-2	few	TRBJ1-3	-	TGTGCCAGCAGCCAAGCGGGGTCTGGAAACACCATATATTTT	CASSQAGSGNTIYF
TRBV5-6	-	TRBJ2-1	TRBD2	TGTGCCAGCAGCTTGCTAGCGGGGGGGCGAAGCTCCTACAATGAGCAGTTCTTC	CASSLLAGGRSSYNEQFF
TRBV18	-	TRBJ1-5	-	TGTGCCAGCTCACCAGGGGAGGGTCAGCCCCAGCATTTT	CASSPGEGQPQHF
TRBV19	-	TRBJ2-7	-	TGTGCCAGTAGTATGGTAGGCAGGTCCTACGAGCAGTACTTC	CASSMVGRSYEQYF
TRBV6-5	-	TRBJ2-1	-	TGTGCCAGCAGTTACTCGAGAGGAGAGGGTGAGCAGTTCTTC	CASSYSRGEGEQFF
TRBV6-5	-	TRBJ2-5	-	TGTGCCAGCAGTCCCTCCGGCCAAGAGACCCAGTACTTC	CASSPSGQETQYF
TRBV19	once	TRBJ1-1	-	TGTGCCAGTATGGCCCACACAGGCCCCATGAACACTGAAGCTTTCTTT	CASMAHTGPMNTEAFF
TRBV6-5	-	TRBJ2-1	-	TGTGCCTCCCGGCGGGACGGGTGGGGTGAGCAGTTCTTC	CASRRDGWGEQFF
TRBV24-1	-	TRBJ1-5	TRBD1	TGTGCCACCAGTGATGCCGGACAGGGGGCAGGTCAGCCCCAGCATTTT	CATSDAGQGAGQPQHF
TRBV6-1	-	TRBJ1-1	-	TGTGCCAGCAGTGAAGTTTTTCGGAACACTGAAGCTTTCTTT	CASSEVFRNTEAFF
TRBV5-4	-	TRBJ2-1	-	TGTGCCAGCAGCTTTGGAGGGGGGGCCTACAATGAGCAGTTCTTC	CASSFGGGAYNEQFF
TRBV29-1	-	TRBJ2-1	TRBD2	TGCAGCGTCGGGGTGGGGTTCAGCGGGGGCTCCTACAATGAGCAGTTCTTC	CSVGVGFSGGSYNEQFF
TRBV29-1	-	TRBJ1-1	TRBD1	TGCAGCTGTATAGGGACAGGGGACACTGAAGCTTTCTTT	CSCIGTGDTEAFF
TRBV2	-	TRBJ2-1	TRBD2	TGTGCCAGCAGTGAAGTAGCGGGGGTTACTGAGCAGTTCTTC	CASSEVAGVTEQFF
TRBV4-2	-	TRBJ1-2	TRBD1	TGTGCCAGCAGCCAAGTAGGACAGGACCATTCGTATGGCTACACCTTC	CASSQVGQDHSYGYTF
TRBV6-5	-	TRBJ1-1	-	TGTGCCGGAGCAGAGAACACTGAAGCTTTCTTT	CAGAENTEAFF
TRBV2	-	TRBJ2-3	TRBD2	TGTGCCAGCAGTCGCGGGAGGAGCGGGGGTGGCACAGATACGCAGTATTTT	CASSRGRSGGGTDTQYF
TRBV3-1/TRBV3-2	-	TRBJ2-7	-	TGTGCCAGCAGCCAAGGACTAGAAAGCTCCTACGAGCAGTACTTC	CASSQGLESSYEQYF